One and the same sample provided the 27 T cell receptor beta chains below, sequenced in a study of T-cell reconstitution after alpha-beta-depleted transplantation in children. The library targeted TCRbeta and was prepared with unique molecular identifiers. Using its own MiXCR run on the PCR reads, TCRdb lists one record per CDR3 protein. The table has approximately 170,000 distinct CDR3 sequences, around 10% seen once. Sequenced here: PBMCs, sampled before TCRalphabeta/CD19-depleted stem cell transplant. The receptors were sampled from a boy aged 2-9 years with acute myeloid leukemia, due to receive a stem cell transplant.

There are many counts of this clonotype. The chain joins TRBV27 to TRBJ2-7; the D call may be TRBD1 or TRBD2 (5 bases each). CDR1 and CDR2 (germline): MNHEY, SMNVEV (reference sequence). CDR3 size: 16 residues. The V end was cut by 4 bases, the J end by 5 bases, with 21 bases between. The CDR3 loop is CASSWSTGTALDEQYF. The CDR3 DNA reads TGTGCCAGCAGTTGGTCTACCGGGACCGCGTTGGACGAGCAGTACTTC.

This clonotype was observed at least ten times. This chain links TRBV18 with TRBJ2-3, with D tentatively TRBD2 (7 bases). The germline V gene has CDR1 KGHSH and CDR2 LQKENI. V lost 6 bases and J lost 5, with 18 bases in between. The CDR3 has 15 residues. This CDR3 reads CASSSVQGGQDTQYF. CDR3 sequence (DNA): TGTGCCAGCTCGTCCGTACAGGGAGGGCAAGATACGCAGTATTTT.

This clonotype was observed once. A much bigger clone sits one base away, suggesting this may be a read error. The chain employs TRBV24-1 and TRBJ1-1; D is ambiguous. Germline V gene data show CDR1 as KGHDR and CDR2 as SFDVKD. The CDR3 length is 11 residues. CDR3 region: CATSGYGKALF. CDR3 DNA sequence: TGTGCCACCAGTGGATACGGAAAGGCTCTCTTT.

This clonotype was seen repeatedly, ten times or more. The V and J genes are TRBV29-1 and TRBJ2-5; 7 nucleotides match TRBD2. The junction had 9 bases not matched to a gene; V was cut back by 0 bases and J by 5 bases. Looked up from germline, CDR1 is SQVTM and CDR2 is ANQGSEA. CDR3 length equals 15 residues. CDR3 sequence: CSVEDRGEGRETQYF. CDR3 in DNA: TGCAGCGTTGAAGATCGGGGGGAGGGTCGGGAGACCCAGTACTTC.

The sample holds many counts of this clonotype. The chain joins TRBV15 to TRBJ1-1, with D uncertain. Germline V gives CDR1 LNHNV, CDR2 YYDKDF (reference sequence). This CDR3 contains 13 residues. V gave up 3 bases and J gave up 2 bases, with 7 bases separating them. CDR3 sequence reads: CATSSDLNTEAFF. CDR3 sequence (DNA): TGTGCCACCAGCAGCGACTTAAACACTGAAGCTTTCTTT.

This clonotype was seen many times. The chain is built from TRBV4-1 and TRBJ1-5, with D perhaps matching TRBD1 (6 bases). In germline, CDR1 is MGHRA, CDR2 YSYEKL. The CDR3 length is 15 residues. The V and J ends lost 0 bases and 2 bases respectively, with 8 bases between them. The CDR3 DNA reads TGCGCCAGCAGCCAAGAAGGACAGCGCAATCAGCCCCAGCATTTT. It is translated as CASSQEGQRNQPQHF.

This clonotype appeared a single time. A clone one base away is much larger, so this may be a read error. The final CDR3 position lacks the conserved phenylalanine or tryptophan, pointing to a likely read error. The J gene is TRBJ2-2, the V gene TRBV5-1; 9 positions match TRBD2. In germline, CDR1 is SGHRS, CDR2 YFSETQ. V lost 4 bases to trimming and J lost 4 bases; unmatched junction nucleotides: 5. CDR3 length equals 15 residues. As DNA, the CDR3 is TGCGCCAGCAGCGGCGGGGGGGTCGGCACCGGGGAGCTGTTTCTT. This sequence encodes CASSGGGVGTGELFL.

This clonotype was counted ten times or more. The V call is TRBV20-1, the J call TRBJ2-5; D possibly corresponds to TRBD2 (5 bases). The CDR3 is made up of 13 amino acids. Germline V gene sequence: CDR1 DFQATT, CDR2 SNEGSKA (reference sequence). Trimming shortened V by 3 bases and J by 2 bases, and 10 bases separated the two germline ends. The CDR3 protein is CSASLRGQETQYF. Here the CDR3 DNA reads TGCAGTGCTAGTCTACGGGGTCAAGAGACCCAGTACTTC.

This clonotype has ten or more counts. This chain links TRBV10-3 with TRBJ2-1, with TRBD2 matching over 7 bases. The germline V gene encodes CDR1 ENHRY and CDR2 SYGVKD. CDR3 length: 17 amino acids. The V segment lost 2 bases and the J segment 6 bases; nucleotides outside the gene matches: 13. The CDR3 sequence is CAISERERDSALNEQFF. The DNA for the CDR3 is TGTGCCATCAGTGAGAGGGAGCGGGACTCTGCTCTCAATGAGCAGTTCTTC.

This clonotype has at least ten counts. The chain is built from TRBV12-3 or TRBV12-4 and TRBJ2-5, with D possibly TRBD2 on 7 matching bases. The CDR3 sequence is 14 residues long. The ends were cut back, 2 bases at V and 4 bases at J, with 11 bases in the middle. CDR3 nucleotides: TGTGCCAGCAGTTTACGGGGGGCTGGAGAGACCCAGTACTTC. Residues: CASSLRGAGETQYF.

This clonotype was picked up many times. The genes are TRBV4-1 and TRBJ1-2; TRBD1 might be the D (5 bases). Germline V gives CDR1 MGHRA, CDR2 YSYEKL. Trimming left V 1 base short and J 0 bases short, with 6 bases between. The length of the CDR3 is 14 residues. DNA for the CDR3: TGCGCCAGCAGCCAAGCCAGGGCTAACTATGGCTACACCTTC. Protein sequence: CASSQARANYGYTF.

This clonotype has ten or more counts. V is TRBV20-1 and J is TRBJ2-1, with 14 bases lining up with TRBD2. CDR1 and CDR2 (germline): DFQATT, SNEGSKA (reference sequence). Trimming at V came to 6 bases and at J to 4 bases, leaving 8 bases not matched to a gene. CDR3 length equals 16 residues. DNA of the CDR3: TGCAGTGCGCCGACTAGCGGGAGGGACCTATACAATGAGCAGTTCTTC. Protein sequence: CSAPTSGRDLYNEQFF.

This clonotype was counted many times. The genes are TRBV20-1 and TRBJ2-7; 13 bases align to TRBD2. The CDR3 loop spans 15 amino acids. J gave up 2 bases and V 0 bases, and 1 base lay outside the gene matches. Germline CDR1 DFQATT, CDR2 SNEGSKA (reference sequence). DNA of the CDR3: TGCAGTGCTAGAGACGGGACTAGCGGGGCCTACGAGCAGTACTTC. Translating gives CSARDGTSGAYEQYF.

Comment on this clonotype: Since a much larger clone is just one base distant, this may be a read error. V usage is TRBV20-1 and J usage is TRBJ2-2; 11 nucleotides align to TRBD2. Looked up from germline, CDR1 is DFQATT and CDR2 is SNEGSKA (reference sequence). The CDR3 contains 16 residues. In DNA form, the CDR3 reads TGCTGTGCTAGAGAAATACTAGCGGGAGACACCGGGGAGCTGTTTTTT. This gives the protein CCAREILAGDTGELFF.

The genes are TRBV28 and TRBJ1-5; D remains unclear. The V and J ends lost 6 bases and 5 bases respectively, with 8 bases between them. The CDR3 covers 12 residues. Per germline, CDR1 MDHEN and CDR2 SYDVKM. As DNA, the CDR3 is TGTGCCAGCAGCCCGAGTTATCAGCCCCAGCATTTT. Encoded protein: CASSPSYQPQHF.

This clonotype occurred many times. This chain joins TRBV6-1 and TRBJ1-5; D uncertain. Deletions cut 7 bases from V and 6 bases from J, with 7 bases between. The CDR3 is made up of 11 amino acids. Germline V gives CDR1 MNHNS, CDR2 SASEGT. The CDR3 loop is CASTEGQPQHF. The CDR3 bases are TGTGCCAGCACCGAGGGTCAGCCCCAGCATTTT.

This clonotype was recorded many times. Being one base from a much bigger clone, this may be a read error. The V and J genes are TRBV20-1 and TRBJ2-7; TRBD2 matches at 7 bases. The CDR3 length is 13 residues. V was pared by 5 bases and J by 3 bases, with 7 bases of the junction left unmatched. Germline lookup yields CDR1 DFQATT and CDR2 SNEGSKA (reference sequence). This chain's CDR3 is CSALADADYEQYF. The CDR3 nucleotides read TGCAGTGCTCTAGCGGACGCGGACTACGAGCAGTACTTC.

Ten or more counts support this clonotype. The rearrangement uses TRBV28 and TRBJ1-5, with D maybe TRBD1 (5 bases). The CDR3 contains 14 residues. Germline V gene data show CDR1 as MDHEN and CDR2 as SYDVKM. V dropped 6 bases and J dropped 1 base, with 10 bases sitting between them. The CDR3 sequence is CASSRWDSNQPQHF. As DNA, the CDR3 is TGTGCCAGCAGCCGATGGGACAGCAATCAGCCCCAGCATTTT.

This clonotype was observed a few times. This sequence joins TRBV5-5 and TRBJ2-3, with 8 bases fitting TRBD2. The V gene's germline CDR1 is SGHKS and CDR2 YYEKEE (reference sequence). This CDR3 has 14 residues. Trimming cost V 4 bases and J 5 bases; bases outside gene matches: 6. The CDR3 reads CASSTGGAGDTQYF. The CDR3, as DNA: TGTGCCAGCAGCACCGGGGGGGCTGGAGATACGCAGTATTTT.

This clonotype has more than one count but fewer than ten. This chain joins TRBV7-3 and TRBJ2-1, with 7 bases lining up with TRBD2. The trim removed 3 bases at V and 8 bases at J, leaving 4 bases unmatched. The CDR3 sequence is 13 residues long. The germline V gene encodes CDR1 SGHTA and CDR2 FQGTGA. The CDR3 here is CASSFGGEDEQFF. DNA of the CDR3: TGTGCCAGCAGCTTTGGGGGGGAGGATGAGCAGTTCTTC.

This clonotype was detected ten times or more. J is TRBJ2-4 and V is TRBV29-1, with TRBD2 identical over 8 bases. The CDR3 runs 14 residues. The V and J ends lost 4 bases and 9 bases, in that order; junction bases with no gene match: 11. In germline, CDR1 is SQVTM, CDR2 ANQGSEA. This CDR3 reads CSVGLGLAGGIQYF. The CDR3 DNA reads TGCAGCGTTGGCCTCGGACTAGCCGGGGGCATTCAGTACTTC.

This clonotype was seen ten or more times. The V and J genes are TRBV15 and TRBJ1-2; tentatively, D is TRBD1 (6 bases). Deletions cut 3 bases from V and 8 bases from J, with 16 bases between. Germline V lookup: CDR1 LNHNV, CDR2 YYDKDF (reference sequence). The length of the CDR3 is 14 residues. DNA for the CDR3: TGTGCCACCAGCAGGGACGGGGGGCCTCGGGGCTACACCTTC. This encodes CATSRDGGPRGYTF.

The table lists this clonotype with many counts. This chain connects TRBV29-1 to TRBJ2-1; D might be TRBD1 (5 bases). V gave up 6 bases and J gave up 9 bases, with 12 bases separating them. Germline loops: CDR1 SQVTM, CDR2 ANQGSEA. The CDR3 is made up of 11 amino acids. CDR3 bases: TGCAGCGTACCCAGGGTGGGTGAGCAGTTCTTC. Translating it yields CSVPRVGEQFF.

The chain joins TRBV27 to TRBJ2-3, with TRBD1 matching 10 bases. This CDR3 has 15 amino acids. The ends lost 5 bases at V and 4 bases at J; junction bases unmatched: 6. CDR1 and CDR2 from the germline V gene are MNHEY and SMNVEV (reference sequence). This CDR3 reads CASSRRDRGADTQYF. CDR3 in DNA: TGTGCCAGCAGTCGCCGGGACAGGGGAGCAGATACGCAGTATTTT.

The sample holds many counts of this clonotype. The junction departs from the called germline gene at one end, perhaps through a read error. V is TRBV12-3 or TRBV12-4 and J is TRBJ1-1, with 7 positions matching TRBD1. The CDR3 runs to 13 residues. The CDR3 loop is CASSRTGNTEAFF. CDR3 bases: TGCGCCAGCAGCAGGACAGGGAACACTGAAGCTTTCTTT.

This clonotype was picked up a small number of times. V is TRBV6-5 and J is TRBJ1-2; D possibly corresponds to TRBD1 (5 bases). The V and J ends lost 2 bases and 5 bases respectively, with 12 bases between them. The germline V gene encodes CDR1 MNHEY and CDR2 SVGAGI. There are 14 residues in the CDR3. The CDR3 spells CASSYLPGGYGYTF. The DNA for the CDR3 is TGTGCCAGCAGTTACCTCCCTGGGGGTTATGGCTACACCTTC.

At least ten counts were recorded for this clonotype. The V gene is TRBV18, the J gene TRBJ2-1; tentatively, D is TRBD1 (5 bases). CDR1 is KGHSH, CDR2 LQKENI, per germline. The CDR3 runs to 15 residues. Deletions cut 6 bases from V and 1 base from J, with 13 bases between. The CDR3 nucleotides read TGTGCCAGCTCCTCACCGACAGAGTCCTACAATGAGCAGTTCTTC. Residues: CASSSPTESYNEQFF.